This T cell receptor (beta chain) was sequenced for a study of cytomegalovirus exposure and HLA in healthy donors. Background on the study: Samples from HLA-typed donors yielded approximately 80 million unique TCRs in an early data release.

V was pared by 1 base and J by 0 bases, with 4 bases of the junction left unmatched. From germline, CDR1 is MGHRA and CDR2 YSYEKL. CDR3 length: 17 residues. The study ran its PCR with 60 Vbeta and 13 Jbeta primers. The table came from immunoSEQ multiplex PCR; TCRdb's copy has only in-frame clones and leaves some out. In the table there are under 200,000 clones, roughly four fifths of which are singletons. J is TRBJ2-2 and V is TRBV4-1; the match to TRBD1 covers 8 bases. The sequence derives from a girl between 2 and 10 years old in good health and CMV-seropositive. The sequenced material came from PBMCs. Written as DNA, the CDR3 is TGCGCCAGCAGCCAAGCGACAGGGGTCGCGAACACCGGGGAGCTGTTTTTT. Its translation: CASSQATGVANTGELFF.